This entry lists 30 T cell receptor beta chains sequenced from one sample in a study of blood T cells in healthy people across ages. A second 7 to 11 cycle PCR used barcoded and J-beta primers. TCRdb fed the 5' RACE reads into MiXCR, producing one record per CDR3 protein. The sample lists about 730,000 distinct CDR3 sequences; around 40% were seen once. Sequencing used blood. Source of these receptors: a woman between 55 and 75 years old in good health.

This clonotype was seen just once. A much more abundant neighbour one base away suggests this may be a read error. The chain has TRBV6-2 or TRBV6-3 and TRBJ2-1; TRBD2 is a possible D gene (5 bases). Between the trimmed V and J ends, which lost 8 bases and 10 bases, there was a span of 15 bases. Germline values: CDR1 MNHEY, CDR2 SVGEGT. This CDR3 has 12 amino acids. The CDR3: CASSEEVYEQFF. Written as DNA, the CDR3 is TGTGCCAGCTCCGAGGAGGTCTACGAGCAGTTCTTC.

V and J are TRBV25-1 and TRBJ2-2; D may correspond to TRBD1 or TRBD2 (5 bases each). Trimming shortened V by 2 bases and J by 3 bases, and 7 bases separated the two germline ends. Germline CDR1 MGHDK, CDR2 SYGVNS. CDR3 length: 14 residues. CDR3 DNA sequence: TGTGCCAGCAGTGAAGGGGGATACACCGGGGAGCTGTTTTTT. Its translation: CASSEGGYTGELFF.

The chain couples TRBV12-3 or TRBV12-4 to TRBJ1-6; D not resolved. This CDR3 is 13 amino acids long. V was shortened by 0 bases and J by 8 bases, with 5 bases between the two germline ends. The CDR3: CASSLASDSPLHF. The CDR3, as DNA: TGTGCCAGCAGTTTAGCGTCGGATTCACCCCTCCACTTT.

The chain is built from TRBV3-1 and TRBJ1-1; D is unresolved. CDR3 length: 13 residues. The ends were cut back, 1 base at V and 0 bases at J, with 3 bases in the middle. Germline V CDR1 and CDR2: LGHDT, YNNKEL (reference sequence). The chain's CDR3 is CASSQAMNTEAFF. The CDR3 DNA reads as TGTGCCAGCAGCCAAGCGATGAACACTGAAGCTTTCTTT. The full variable domain, its missing parts supplied by reference TRBV3-1 and TRBJ1-1, is DTAVSQTPKYLVTQMGNDKSIKCEQNLGHDTMYWYKQDSKKFLKIMFSYNNKELIINETVPNRFSPKSPDKAHLNLHINSLELGDSAVYFCASSQAMNTEAFFGQGTRLTVV.

The table lists this clonotype with many counts. This chain links TRBV10-3 with TRBJ2-7; 9 nucleotides agree with TRBD1. Germline CDR1 ENHRY, CDR2 SYGVKD. Trimming cost V 5 bases and J 1 base; bases outside gene matches: 6. The CDR3 is made up of 15 amino acids. CDR3 in amino acids: CAISTGTGRSYEQYF. DNA of the CDR3: TGTGCCATCAGTACCGGGACAGGGAGGTCCTACGAGCAGTACTTC.

This chain connects TRBV9 to TRBJ1-1; tentatively, D is TRBD1 (5 bases). This CDR3 contains 15 residues. The germline gives CDR1 SGDLS, CDR2 YYNGEE. V shed 3 bases and J shed 1 base, with 13 bases lying between them. As DNA, the CDR3 is TGTGCCAGCAGCGGATCATATAGGGGGAACACTGAAGCTTTCTTT. It is translated as CASSGSYRGNTEAFF.

This chain uses TRBV29-1 with TRBJ1-1; D perhaps matches TRBD1 (5 bases). This CDR3 spans 13 amino acids. V shed 7 bases and J shed 8 bases, with 20 bases lying between them. Germline V gene lookup returns CDR1 SQVTM and CDR2 ANQGSEA. Written as DNA, the CDR3 is TGCAGCGCTGCCTACCGGGACCTAGGAGAAGCTTTCTTT. Its protein product is CSAAYRDLGEAFF.

V is TRBV6-6 and J is TRBJ2-6; D may be TRBD1 (6 bases). Germline V gene sequence: CDR1 MNHNY, CDR2 SVGAGI (reference sequence). This CDR3 has 15 residues. Trimming took off 6 bases at V and 2 bases at J, with 11 bases between the two ends. The CDR3 DNA reads TGTGCCAGCAGGAACACAGGGACTGGGGCCAACGTCCTGACTTTC. This encodes CASRNTGTGANVLTF.

The gene calls are TRBV20-1 and TRBJ1-2; 7 bases align to TRBD1. Germline assignment: CDR1 DFQATT and CDR2 SNEGSKA (reference sequence). This CDR3 comprises 16 residues. V shed 6 bases, J shed 3 bases, and the junction held 16 bases outside the gene matches. The CDR3 sequence is CSAGGQWTTSDYGYTF. CDR3 DNA sequence: TGCAGTGCGGGGGGACAGTGGACGACGTCTGACTATGGCTACACCTTC.

Ten or more counts support this clonotype. This chain links TRBV6-4 with TRBJ2-7, with 10 bases matching TRBD1. The trim removed 2 bases at V and 5 bases at J, leaving 6 bases unmatched. The CDR3 length is 15 residues. The germline V gene encodes CDR1 MRHNA and CDR2 SNTAGT. CDR3 coding DNA: TGTGCCAGCAGTGACCTGGACAGGGGGTGTAACGAGCAGTACTTC. This encodes CASSDLDRGCNEQYF.

The rearrangement uses TRBV19 and TRBJ1-5; D may be TRBD1 (5 bases). CDR3 length: 16 residues. Looked up from germline, CDR1 is LNHDA and CDR2 is SQIVND (reference sequence). The V gene lost 6 bases and the J gene lost 4 bases, with 19 bases spanning the gap. This CDR3 is CASRSLPGRLNQPQHF. The CDR3 DNA reads TGTGCCAGTAGATCTCTACCGGGACGGCTTAATCAGCCCCAGCATTTT. Complete variable domain (other parts from reference TRBV19 and TRBJ1-5): DGGITQSPKYLFRKEGQNVTLSCEQNLNHDAMYWYRQDPGQGLRLIYYSQIVNDFQKGDIAEGYSVSREKKESFPLTVTSAQKNPTAFYLCASRSLPGRLNQPQHFGDGTRLSIL.

The V call is TRBV5-1, the J call TRBJ2-2; D unresolved. The CDR3 covers 12 residues. V lost 0 bases to trimming and J lost 6 bases, with 3 bases between them. In germline, CDR1 is SGHRS, CDR2 YFSETQ. CDR3 nucleotide sequence: TGCGCCAGCAGCTTGGAGGCCGGGGAGCTGTTTTTT. This gives the protein CASSLEAGELFF.

This clonotype was seen at least ten times. V usage is TRBV29-1 and J usage is TRBJ2-1; D unresolved. In germline, CDR1 is SQVTM, CDR2 ANQGSEA. The CDR3 extends over 12 amino acids. V lost 0 bases, J lost 6 bases, and 6 bases lay in between. The CDR3 loop reads CSVEDTINEQFF. The DNA for the CDR3 is TGCAGCGTTGAAGATACGATCAATGAGCAGTTCTTC.

V and J are TRBV7-9 and TRBJ2-7, with TRBD1 identical over 12 bases. The CDR3 runs to 18 residues. Trimming took 5 bases from V and 1 from J; bases not matched to a gene: 12. CDR1 and CDR2 from the germline V gene are SEHNR and FQNEAQ (reference sequence). DNA for the CDR3: TGTGCCAGCAGCCGGGACAGGGGGCACTATGAATCATCCTACGAGCAGTACTTC. Protein product: CASSRDRGHYESSYEQYF.

V gene TRBV5-1 combines with J gene TRBJ2-1; tentative D call: TRBD2 (5 bases). CDR3 size: 12 residues. Looked up from germline, CDR1 is SGHRS and CDR2 is YFSETQ. V was pared by 4 bases and J by 14 bases, with 16 bases between. The CDR3 region has the DNA TGCGCCAGCAGCCAGCAGGAGGAAAAGGAGTTCTTC. Encoded protein: CASSQQEEKEFF.

Only a few counts were recorded for this clonotype. CDR3 amino acids: CASSHAGLAGGTAYEQYF. DNA for the CDR3: TGTGCCAGCAGCCATGCGGGACTAGCGGGAGGGACGGCTTACGAGCAGTACTTC. The V gene is TRBV7-3, the J gene TRBJ2-5, with 16 bases identical to TRBD2. The J call may be wrong; the DNA end is better matched by TRBJ2-7. Germline V gene data show CDR1 as SGHTA and CDR2 as FQGTGA. The CDR3 has 18 amino acids.

This clonotype was seen a few times. The V call is TRBV14, the J call TRBJ2-7, with TRBD1 as a possible D gene (5 bases). The better agreement between TRBJ2-5 and the DNA end casts doubt on the J call. This CDR3 has 14 residues. The germline V gene encodes CDR1 SGHDN and CDR2 FVKESK. The CDR3 DNA reads TGTGCCAGCAGACCCGTTGGGGCTCGTCGGACCCAGTACTTC. Translation gives CASRPVGARRTQYF.

The chain couples TRBV5-5 to TRBJ2-3; maybe TRBD2 (7 bases). The CDR3 sequence is 15 residues long. CDR1 SGHKS and CDR2 YYEKEE come from the germline V gene (reference sequence). The V and J ends lost 3 bases and 5 bases respectively, with 16 bases between them. CDR3 bases: TGTGCCAGCAGCTGGATGGGGGGGGCCGAAGATACGCAGTATTTT. This sequence encodes CASSWMGGAEDTQYF.

This clonotype came up once. The V call is TRBV2, the J call TRBJ1-2, with 9 bases aligning to TRBD1. There are 13 residues in the CDR3. Per germline, CDR1 SNHLY and CDR2 FYNNEI. With V trimmed by 5 bases and J by 6 bases, 4 bases remained unmatched. CDR3 sequence reads: CASSKDRGHGYTF. The CDR3 coding sequence is TGTGCCAGCAGTAAGGACAGGGGTCATGGCTACACCTTC. Based on the CDR3 plus reference TRBV2 and TRBJ1-2, the full variable domain is EPEVTQTPSHQVTQMGQEVILRCVPISNHLYFYWYRQILGQKVEFLVSFYNNEISEKSEIFDDQFSVERPDGSNFTLKIRSTKLEDSAMYFCASSKDRGHGYTFGSGTRLTVV.

The chain uses TRBV10-3 and TRBJ2-1; 13 bases agree with TRBD2. Germline trimming cut 4 bases from V and 6 bases from J; bases unmatched to any gene: 6. The germline gives CDR1 ENHRY, CDR2 SYGVKD. This CDR3 is 16 amino acids long. The CDR3 coding sequence is TGTGCCATCAGTGGATGGACTAGCGGGAGTATCAATGAGCAGTTCTTC. It specifies CAISGWTSGSINEQFF.

The chain recombines TRBV4-2 with TRBJ2-1; D uncertain. With the DNA end fitting TRBJ2-7 better, the J assignment may be wrong. CDR1 is LGHNA, CDR2 YNFKEQ, per germline. This CDR3 contains 17 residues. The CDR3 DNA sequence: TGTGCCAGCAGCCAAAAACTCGAAGCGTCCTCCTACAATGAGCAGTACTTC. Residues: CASSQKLEASSYNEQYF.

Only a few counts were recorded for this clonotype. The rearrangement joins TRBV4-2 to TRBJ2-3; D is undetermined. The CDR3 spans 14 residues. Trimming left V 5 bases short and J 4 bases short, with 13 bases between. Germline CDR1 is LGHNA and CDR2 is YNFKEQ. CDR3 sequence reads: CASSGTGPADTQYF. CDR3 nucleotides: TGTGCCAGCAGCGGAACCGGGCCCGCAGATACGCAGTATTTT.

Concerning this clonotype itself: This clone may be a read error of a much larger clone one base away. V is TRBV7-9 and J is TRBJ1-4; maybe TRBD1 (5 bases). The CDR3 is 15 residues long. Trimming cost V 8 bases and J 0 bases, with 13 bases left between them. Germline-derived CDR1 and CDR2 are SEHNR and FQNEAQ (reference sequence). CDR3 coding DNA: TGTGCCAGCGGGTTCGACAGTGCAACTAATGAAAAACTGTTTTTT. This sequence encodes CASGFDSATNEKLFF.

This clonotype turned up a few times. V gene TRBV5-1 combines with J gene TRBJ1-1, with D maybe TRBD1 (5 bases). V lost 0 bases and J 1 base, leaving 13 bases between the germline ends. The CDR3 has 16 amino acids. CDR1 is SGHRS and CDR2 is YFSETQ in the germline V gene. The CDR3 nucleotides read TGCGCCAGCAGCTTGGAAGCGGGGACTCAGAACACTGAAGCTTTCTTT. It yields the protein CASSLEAGTQNTEAFF.

The count of this clonotype is one. The rearrangement uses TRBV3-1 and TRBJ1-1; a weak D match, TRBD1 (5 bases). V lost 0 bases to trimming and J lost 4 bases, with 15 bases between them. This CDR3 has 16 amino acids. CDR1 and CDR2 from the germline V gene are LGHDT and YNNKEL (reference sequence). CDR3 coding DNA: TGTGCCAGCAGCCAAGATGTGAGCGGGGGGTTCACTGAAGCTTTCTTT. It translates to CASSQDVSGGFTEAFF.

The chain combines TRBV27 with TRBJ1-2; no clear D. Germline loops: CDR1 MNHEY, CDR2 SMNVEV (reference sequence). This CDR3 has 17 amino acids. V lost 4 bases, J lost 6 bases, and 24 bases lay in between. CDR3 residues: CASSSAGSAPFMDGYTF. DNA of the CDR3: TGTGCCAGCAGTTCGGCGGGGTCAGCGCCATTTATGGATGGCTACACCTTC.

This chain connects TRBV7-8 to TRBJ2-1, with D tentatively TRBD2 (5 bases). In germline, CDR1 is SGHVS, CDR2 FQNEAQ. V lost 5 bases, J lost 10 bases, and 21 bases lay in between. This CDR3 region has 15 residues. The CDR3 nucleotides are TGTGCCAGCAGCGGTAGCAGGAGCGGTCATGGGGAGCAGTTCTTC. Protein: CASSGSRSGHGEQFF. Variable domain in full (rest from reference TRBV7-8 and TRBJ2-1): GAGVSQSPRYKVAKRGQDVALRCDPISGHVSLFWYQQALGQGPEFLTYFQNEAQLDKSGLPSDRFFAERPEGSVSTLKIQRTQQEDSAVYLCASSGSRSGHGEQFFGPGTRLTVL.

The CDR3 region has the DNA TGTGCCAGCAGCAGGGACTACGGGGGAGAGCAGTACTTC. Translating it yields CASSRDYGGEQYF. V gene TRBV25-1 combines with J gene TRBJ2-7; 7 bases are shared with TRBD2. The germline V gene encodes CDR1 MGHDK and CDR2 SYGVNS. V shed 6 bases, J shed 7 bases, and the junction held 9 bases outside the gene matches. This CDR3 has 13 residues.

The V gene is TRBV12-3 or TRBV12-4, the J gene TRBJ2-7; D might be TRBD2 (5 bases). V was trimmed by 7 bases and J by 4 bases, leaving 17 bases between them. This CDR3 spans 14 amino acids. The CDR3 loop is CASIVRAVKYEQYF. CDR3 nucleotides: TGTGCCAGCATTGTGAGGGCCGTAAAGTACGAGCAGTACTTC.

Only a few counts were recorded for this clonotype. The DNA for the CDR3 is TGCAGTGCTAGCTTCGGGACTAGCGGGAATGAGCAGTTCTTC. Protein product: CSASFGTSGNEQFF. V is TRBV20-1 and J is TRBJ2-1; the match to TRBD2 covers 12 bases. The V and J ends lost 3 bases and 7 bases, in that order; junction bases with no gene match: 4. The CDR3 runs 14 residues. CDR1 DFQATT and CDR2 SNEGSKA come from the germline V gene (reference sequence).